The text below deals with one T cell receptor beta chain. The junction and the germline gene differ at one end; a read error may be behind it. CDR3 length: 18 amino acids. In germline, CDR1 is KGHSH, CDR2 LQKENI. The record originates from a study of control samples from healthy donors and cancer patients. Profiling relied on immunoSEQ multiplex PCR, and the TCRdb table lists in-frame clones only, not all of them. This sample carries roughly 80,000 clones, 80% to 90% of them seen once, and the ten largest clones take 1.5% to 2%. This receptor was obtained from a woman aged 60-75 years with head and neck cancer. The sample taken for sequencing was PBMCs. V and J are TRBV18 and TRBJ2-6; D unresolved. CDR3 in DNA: TGTGCCAGCTCATCACCTGGGCAGACCCGCTCTGGGGCCAACGTCCTGACTTTC. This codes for CASSSPGQTRSGANVLTF.